A selection of T cell receptor beta chains follows, all from one sample in a study of blood T cell repertoires in COVID-19. The method was immunoSEQ multiplex PCR; TCRdb's version includes in-frame clones alone and lacks a portion of them. This table has hundreds of thousands of clones, approximately 77% appearing once. The material sequenced was peripheral blood. These receptors originate from a woman of 80 years or more with acute or convalescent COVID-19. CDR3s leave out the opening cysteine and the closing phenylalanine or tryptophan. The order of the fields is V gene, J gene, clone size, D gene, CDR3 protein. A D gene is named only where the DNA matches it firmly. The size entry is marked missing in some rows and otherwise reads once, few, many or a size class.

V: TRBV4-2
J: TRBJ2-6
size: NA
D: NA
CDR3: ASSPQGGDSGANVLT

V: TRBV7-2
J: TRBJ2-7
size: NA
D: NA
CDR3: ASSLDLPYEQY

V: TRBV7-6
J: TRBJ1-5
size: NA
D: NA
CDR3: ASSLGPNQPQH

V: TRBV28
J: TRBJ2-5
size: NA
D: TRBD1
CDR3: ASTSQGGQETQY

V: TRBV6-6
J: TRBJ1-4
size: NA
D: NA
CDR3: ATLLGGNEKLF

V: TRBV18
J: TRBJ2-7
size: NA
D: NA
CDR3: ASSRGREYEQY

V: TRBV7-9
J: TRBJ2-1
size: NA
D: TRBD1
CDR3: ASSTRTGDHSYNEQF

V: TRBV11-3
J: TRBJ1-2
size: NA
D: NA
CDR3: ASSLHPANYGYT

V: TRBV5-1
J: TRBJ1-3
size: NA
D: NA
CDR3: ASSRSGRLTGNTIY

V: TRBV7-6
J: TRBJ2-2
size: NA
D: TRBD1
CDR3: ASSPSGQTTGELF

V: TRBV3-1/TRBV3-2
J: TRBJ1-2
size: NA
D: TRBD1
CDR3: ASSQDVTGNYGYT

V: TRBV5-3
J: TRBJ1-2
size: NA
D: TRBD1
CDR3: ARSPPGGRGYT

V: TRBV7-3
J: TRBJ2-3
size: NA
D: TRBD2
CDR3: ASSRRLAENTDTQY

V: TRBV6-4
J: TRBJ2-2
size: NA
D: NA
CDR3: ASSEVKGSGTGELF

V: TRBV7-3
J: TRBJ2-2
size: NA
D: TRBD2
CDR3: ASSLLAGATSGELF

V: TRBV5-4
J: TRBJ2-4
size: NA
D: TRBD1
CDR3: ASSWGQGGNIQY

V: TRBV10-3
J: TRBJ1-2
size: NA
D: NA
CDR3: AISQQDLRGYT

V: TRBV29-1
J: TRBJ1-1
size: NA
D: NA
CDR3: SVEGTKAF

V: TRBV7-8
J: TRBJ1-5
size: once
D: NA
CDR3: ASSQIRGVGSNQPQH

V: TRBV7-9
J: TRBJ2-1
size: few
D: TRBD2
CDR3: ASSFSGGAANEQF

V: TRBV25-1
J: TRBJ2-1
size: NA
D: TRBD1
CDR3: ASSGWDRGLYNEQF

V: TRBV11-2
J: TRBJ1-1
size: NA
D: NA
CDR3: ASSLSGQMNTEAF

V: TRBV11-2
J: TRBJ1-1
size: NA
D: NA
CDR3: ASSALQGVDTEAF